This TCR beta chain came from a study of beta chain features in type 1 diabetes. Study findings and constraints: Equally in patients and controls, shorter templates might have been favored by PCR.

As regards this clone: Its specificity is unknown.

With 7 bases clipped from V and 0 bases from J, the junction kept 5 bases outside the gene matches. The CDR3 is made up of 13 amino acids. Germline CDR1 reads SQVTM; CDR2 reads ANQGSEA. Expressed TCRB transcripts were sequenced because the isolated RNA had all been reverse transcribed beforehand. Here immunoSEQ multiplex PCR was the method, and the copy in TCRdb shows in-frame clones only, minus some. The top ten clones hold about 0.02% of a sample with 350,000 to 450,000 clones, roughly 16% of them seen once. The source material was naive CD4+ T cells from blood. This clonotype was obtained from a woman younger than 30 in good health. The chain uses TRBV29-1 and TRBJ1-1, with 7 bases aligning to TRBD1. The CDR3 DNA sequence: TGCAGCGGGCAGGGACAGCTGAACACTGAAGCTTTCTTT. Its translation is CSGQGQLNTEAFF.